These 20 T cell receptor beta chains originate from one sample sequenced in a study of T cells in Graves' hyperthyroidism and ophthalmopathy. TCR beta CDR3 region amplification was performed from RNA transcripts. When the TCR CDR3 underwent first-round RT-PCR, the HTBI primer set was used. Each CDR3 protein is one row after TCRdb ran MiXCR on the multiplex PCR reads. The sample yields some 300,000 distinct CDR3 sequences, roughly 17% seen once. Sequenced sample: blood. Receptors were obtained from a man aged 25-40 years with Graves' hyperthyroidism.

This clonotype showed up many times. The chain joins TRBV6-6 to TRBJ2-1; 9 bases match TRBD2. Trimming cost V 2 bases and J 7 bases; bases outside gene matches: 6. The CDR3 sequence is 15 residues long. From germline, CDR1 is MNHNY and CDR2 SVGAGI (reference sequence). This CDR3 reads CASSYRGRAGNEQFF. DNA of the CDR3: TGTGCCAGCAGTTACCGCGGGAGGGCCGGTAATGAGCAGTTCTTC.

The rearrangement uses TRBV6-1 and TRBJ2-2; 11 bases are a match to TRBD2. V shed 6 bases and J 6 bases; nucleotides not matched to a gene: 6. CDR3 size: 15 residues. CDR1 is MNHNS and CDR2 is SASEGT in the germline V gene. CDR3 bases: TGTGCCAGCAGCCCCGGGACTAGCGGCGCCGGGGAGCTGTTTTTT. Translated: CASSPGTSGAGELFF.

The chain links TRBV6-1 to TRBJ2-1; perhaps D is TRBD1 or TRBD2 (5 bases each). Germline assignment: CDR1 MNHNS and CDR2 SASEGT. Trimming cost V 9 bases and J 9 bases, with 15 bases left between them. CDR3 length: 12 residues. This chain's CDR3 is CASGDQDFEQFF. In DNA form, the CDR3 reads TGTGCCAGTGGGGACCAGGATTTTGAGCAGTTCTTC.

J is TRBJ2-5 and V is TRBV2, with D tentatively TRBD2 (5 bases). The V end was cut by 2 bases, the J end by 4 bases, with 17 bases between. The CDR3 is 16 amino acids. The V gene's germline CDR1 is SNHLY and CDR2 FYNNEI. The CDR3 reads CASSERAPGFGETQYF. CDR3 coding DNA: TGTGCCAGCAGTGAAAGGGCCCCGGGGTTTGGAGAGACCCAGTACTTC.

This clonotype occurred many times. The CDR3 nucleotides are TGCAGCGCTCGACAGGGCCACGAGCAGTACTTC. Its translation: CSARQGHEQYF. V and J are TRBV29-1 and TRBJ2-7; 7 nucleotides align to TRBD1. The V gene's germline CDR1 is SQVTM and CDR2 ANQGSEA. There are 11 residues in the CDR3. V trimming: 7 bases; J trimming: 5 bases; junction bases outside the gene matches: 5.

This clonotype was picked up many times. This sequence joins TRBV20-1 and TRBJ2-1; the match to TRBD2 covers 14 bases. Germline V gene data show CDR1 as DFQATT and CDR2 as SNEGSKA (reference sequence). The CDR3 loop spans 16 amino acids. J was trimmed by 3 bases and V by 6 bases; bases with no gene match: 7. The CDR3 region is CSAVGLAGEVYNEQFF. CDR3 nucleotides: TGCAGTGCGGTGGGACTAGCGGGAGAGGTCTACAATGAGCAGTTCTTC.

For this clonotype: A much bigger clone sits one base away, suggesting this may be a read error. The V call is TRBV18, the J call TRBJ2-1; D is undetermined. CDR1 and CDR2 from the germline V gene are KGHSH and LQKENI. This CDR3 is 11 amino acids long. V was pared by 6 bases and J by 12 bases, with 12 bases between. CDR3 in amino acids: CASSSPAGQFF. The CDR3 coding sequence is TGTGCCAGCTCCTCTCCGGCTGGGCAGTTCTTC. The full variable domain, with the rest looked up from reference TRBV18 and TRBJ2-1, is NAGVMQNPRHLVRRRGQEARLRCSPMKGHSHVYWYRQLPEEGLKFMVYLQKENIIDESGMPKERFSAEFPKEGPSILRIQQVVRGDSAAYFCASSSPAGQFFGPGTRLTVL.

This clonotype showed up just a few times. The chain carries TRBV5-6 and TRBJ1-2, with a possible D match to TRBD1 (6 bases). The CDR3 runs to 15 residues. Germline V gives CDR1 SGHDT, CDR2 YYEEEE. V dropped 1 base and J dropped 11 bases, with 21 bases sitting between them. CDR3 amino acids: CASSLSGGAARNYTF. For the CDR3, the DNA is TGTGCCAGCAGCTTGTCGGGGGGGGCGGCGCGGAATTACACCTTC.

This clonotype has only a few counts. The rearrangement links TRBV24-1 to TRBJ1-1; 8 nucleotides line up with TRBD1. Per germline, CDR1 KGHDR and CDR2 SFDVKD. V lost 3 bases, J lost 6 bases, and 8 bases stayed unmatched. This CDR3 is 15 amino acids long. CDR3 sequence (DNA): TGTGCCACCAGTGATCGGACAGGGTGGGAGCCTGAAGCTTTCTTT. It yields the protein CATSDRTGWEPEAFF.

CDR3 in amino acids: CSAQSDSQNEKLFF. The CDR3 nucleotides are TGCAGTGCCCAATCGGACAGCCAAAATGAAAAACTGTTTTTT. This sequence joins TRBV20-1 and TRBJ1-4; tentative D call: TRBD1 (6 bases). Germline CDR1 DFQATT, CDR2 SNEGSKA (reference sequence). The CDR3 sequence is 14 residues long. With 6 bases removed from V and 5 bases from J, the gap between germline ends came to 16 bases.

The gene calls are TRBV5-1 and TRBJ1-2; TRBD1 is a possible D gene (5 bases). The CDR3 covers 13 residues. Germline CDR1 SGHRS, CDR2 YFSETQ. V shed 0 bases and J shed 8 bases, with 11 bases lying between them. In DNA, the CDR3 is TGCGCCAGCAGCTTGGACCAGGGATTGGGCTACACCTTC. Translation gives CASSLDQGLGYTF.

This clonotype occurred many times. The rearrangement joins TRBV5-1 to TRBJ2-1, with 10 bases matching TRBD2. V trimming: 4 bases; J trimming: 5 bases; junction bases outside the gene matches: 18. The germline V gene encodes CDR1 SGHRS and CDR2 YFSETQ. The CDR3 totals 19 residues. The DNA of the CDR3 is TGCGCCAGCAGCCCGAGAACTAGCGGGATGGGTGTGGGAAACAATGAGCAGTTCTTC. This encodes CASSPRTSGMGVGNNEQFF.

The V gene is TRBV12-3 or TRBV12-4, the J gene TRBJ2-7; D is uncertain. The CDR3 contains 11 residues. The V end lost 3 bases, the J end lost 5 bases, and 5 bases lay between the germline ends. The chain's CDR3 is CASSLKDEQYF. As DNA, the CDR3 is TGTGCCAGCAGTTTGAAAGACGAGCAGTACTTC.

This clonotype was detected a few times. This chain connects TRBV14 to TRBJ2-1; 9 bases line up with TRBD2. V shed 3 bases, J shed 2 bases, and the junction held 8 bases outside the gene matches. The germline V gene has CDR1 SGHDN and CDR2 FVKESK. There are 17 residues in the CDR3. CDR3 protein: CASSHLSGRLPYNEQFF. CDR3 sequence (DNA): TGTGCCAGCAGCCATTTGAGCGGGAGGCTCCCCTACAATGAGCAGTTCTTC.

A note on this clonotype: Just one base apart from a much larger clone, this may be a read error. The genes are TRBV12-3 or TRBV12-4 and TRBJ2-1, with 8 bases lining up with TRBD1. The CDR3 consists of 20 residues. With 5 bases clipped from V and 0 bases from J, the junction kept 18 bases outside the gene matches. CDR3 loop: CASSLRRPASTGASYNEQFF. In DNA form, the CDR3 reads TGTGCCAGCAGTCTTCGGCGGCCCGCATCGACAGGGGCCTCCTACAATGAGCAGTTCTTC.

Many counts were recorded for this clonotype. This chain uses TRBV2 with TRBJ2-1, with TRBD2 identical over 10 bases. The germline V gene has CDR1 SNHLY and CDR2 FYNNEI. With 11 bases clipped from V and 8 bases from J, the junction kept 12 bases outside the gene matches. CDR3 length equals 14 residues. This CDR3 reads CAAVAASGSYEQFF. The CDR3 DNA reads as TGTGCCGCAGTCGCGGCTAGCGGGAGCTATGAGCAGTTCTTC.

This sequence joins TRBV29-1 and TRBJ2-1, with 11 bases lining up with TRBD1. The CDR3 has 16 residues. V shed 6 bases and J 4 bases; nucleotides not matched to a gene: 11. Germline V gene lookup returns CDR1 SQVTM and CDR2 ANQGSEA. The CDR3 nucleotides read TGCAGCGTAGCTACCGGACAGGGGGCGTTTTACAATGAGCAGTTCTTC. As protein: CSVATGQGAFYNEQFF.

There are a few counts of this clonotype. The chain recombines TRBV7-2 with TRBJ2-2; TRBD1 or TRBD2 may be the D gene (7 bases each). This CDR3 comprises 15 residues. V shed 3 bases and J shed 10 bases, with 18 bases lying between them. The germline CDR1 and CDR2 sequences are SGHTA and FQGNSA. The CDR3 spells CASSLGRGRVEELFF. The CDR3 DNA reads TGTGCCAGCAGCTTGGGGAGGGGGCGCGTTGAGGAGCTGTTTTTT.

This clonotype has only a few counts. The CDR3 region is CASSLGAPPHEQYF. Written as DNA, the CDR3 is TGCGCCAGCAGCTTGGGCGCTCCTCCCCACGAGCAGTACTTC. V and J are TRBV5-1 and TRBJ2-7, with D hard to call. CDR3 size: 14 residues. CDR1 is SGHRS, CDR2 YFSETQ, per germline. Deletions cut 0 bases from V and 5 bases from J, with 12 bases between.

The chain links TRBV15 to TRBJ2-3; a possible D gene is TRBD2 (5 bases). The V gene lost 8 bases and the J gene lost 2 bases, with 23 bases spanning the gap. This CDR3 has 17 amino acids. Germline loops: CDR1 LNHNV, CDR2 YYDKDF (reference sequence). In DNA form, the CDR3 reads TGTGCCACCCATCACGGGAAGGGAACAGACTACACAGATACGCAGTATTTT. Protein product: CATHHGKGTDYTDTQYF.